The rows below give T cell receptor beta chains drawn from one sample of a study of response to subunit inactivated influenza vaccine. TCRdb ran MiXCR on the RT-PCR reads and lists one entry per CDR3 protein. The sample contains around 570,000 distinct CDR3 sequences, roughly 12% of which appear only once. These same data were also listed under a study on T cells expressing NK-cell markers.

The sequences come from PBMCs from blood, collected on the day of vaccination. The source is a man in his fifties who received an inactivated influenza vaccine. Both conserved end residues are part of each CDR3. The D gene is left open where the match is weak. Clone size, where shown, is once, few, many, or a class for clones that have expanded.

>TRBJ2-5|TRBV7-2|NA|NA
TGTGCCAGCAGCTCATCGGGTGGGACCCAGTACTTC
CASSSSGGTQYF
>TRBJ1-6|TRBV12-3/TRBV12-4|NA|NA
TGTGCCAGCAGTTTCGGTGGCAGGGTCTATTCACCCCTCCACTTT
CASSFGGRVYSPLHF
>TRBJ2-1|TRBV12-3/TRBV12-4|TRBD2|NA
TGTGCCACCCTTGTGGCGGGAGGCCCCTACAATGAGCAGTTCTTC
CATLVAGGPYNEQFF
>TRBJ2-7|TRBV19|TRBD1|few
TGTGCCAGTAGTACCGACAGGGTTCCCTACGAGCAGTACTTC
CASSTDRVPYEQYF
>TRBJ2-3|TRBV4-2|TRBD2|few
TGTGCCAGCAGCCAACGACTAGCGGGAGGGCCGATTTCAGATACGCAGTATTTT
CASSQRLAGGPISDTQYF
>TRBJ2-6|TRBV7-9|NA|NA
TGTGCCAGCAGGTCACGGGTGTCTGGGGCCAACGTCCTGACTTTC
CASRSRVSGANVLTF
>TRBJ1-3|TRBV6-6|NA|few
TGTGCCAGCAGCCACCCCGAGGGGTACACCATATATTTT
CASSHPEGYTIYF
>TRBJ2-5|TRBV9|TRBD2|few
TGTGCCAGCAGCGTAGGCGGGGGTGAGGAGACCCAGTACTTC
CASSVGGGEETQYF
>TRBJ1-1|TRBV27|TRBD1|many
TGTGCCAGCAGACTTGACAGGGGGAACACTGAAGCTTTCTTT
CASRLDRGNTEAFF
>TRBJ1-2|TRBV4-1|NA|few
TGCGCCAGCAGCCAAGGGACCACCTATGGCTACACCTTC
CASSQGTTYGYTF
>TRBJ2-7|TRBV5-1|NA|NA
TGCGCCAGCAGCTTGGTGGGGACGTGGCGTTACGAGCAGTACTTC
CASSLVGTWRYEQYF
>TRBJ1-4|TRBV7-8|NA|NA
TGTGCCAGCAGCTTTCACCGAGCAGAAAAACTGTTTTTT
CASSFHRAEKLFF
>TRBJ2-1|TRBV5-1|NA|few
TGCGCCAGCAGCTTGGTGGTGGGACTGCTTGAGAATGAGCAGTTCTTC
CASSLVVGLLENEQFF
>TRBJ2-3|TRBV7-6|NA|few
TGTGCCAGCAGCTTAGCGACTCACTCTAGCACAGATACGCAGTATTTT
CASSLATHSSTDTQYF
>TRBJ2-7|TRBV4-1|TRBD1|NA
TGCGCCAGCAGCCAAGACCCGACAGGGAGTTGGACGAGTATTACCTACGAGCAGTACTTC
CASSQDPTGSWTSITYEQYF
>TRBJ2-3|TRBV6-2/TRBV6-3|NA|NA
TGTGCCAGCTTCTCACCTAGCACAGATACGCAGTATTTT
CASFSPSTDTQYF
>TRBJ1-5|TRBV6-1|NA|few
TGTGCCAGCAGTCCCACTCATAGCAATCAGCCCCAGCATTTT
CASSPTHSNQPQHF
>TRBJ2-5|TRBV14|NA|many
TGTGCCAGCAGCCAATGGACGGGGCAAGAGACCCAGTACTTC
CASSQWTGQETQYF
>TRBJ2-5|TRBV29-1|NA|few
TGCAGCGTTGATGACCTGGGCCCGGGGGAGACCCAGTACTTC
CSVDDLGPGETQYF
>TRBJ1-5|TRBV5-5|TRBD1|NA
TGTGCCAGCAGCTTGGCAGTGACAGGGGGCTTTCAGCCCCAGCATTTT
CASSLAVTGGFQPQHF
>TRBJ2-7|TRBV6-2/TRBV6-3|TRBD1|many
TGTGCCAGCAGTTACCCCGGGACAGTCTCCTACGAGCAGTACTTC
CASSYPGTVSYEQYF
>TRBJ2-5|TRBV10-3|NA|few
TGTGCCATCAGTGCGGACAGACCACCGGAGACCCAGTACTTC
CAISADRPPETQYF
>TRBJ2-3|TRBV4-3|TRBD2|NA
TGCGCCAGCAGCCAAGGGGTTAGCGGGGCCACCTTCACAGATACGCAGTATTTT
CASSQGVSGATFTDTQYF
>TRBJ2-7|TRBV3-1|TRBD2|NA
TGTGCCAGCAGCCAAGATATAGGGCTAGCGGATGACGAGCAGTACTTC
CASSQDIGLADDEQYF
>TRBJ2-7|TRBV20-1|TRBD2|many
TGCAGTGCTAGCCCCCAGCGGGGGCCTCTCGAGCAGTACTTC
CSASPQRGPLEQYF
>TRBJ2-7|TRBV20-1|TRBD2|NA
TGCAGTGCGCGATTGGGGGAGGGCACCTACGAGCAGTACTTC
CSARLGEGTYEQYF
>TRBJ2-5|TRBV5-4|TRBD2|NA
TGTGCCAGCAGCCCGGGACTAGCGGGGCTTGGAACCCAGTACTTC
CASSPGLAGLGTQYF
>TRBJ2-3|TRBV28|NA|few
TGTGCCAGCAGTTTGGGATTGACCTACCGTAGCACAGATACGCAGTATTTT
CASSLGLTYRSTDTQYF
>TRBJ2-7|TRBV5-1|NA|NA
TGCGCCAGCGGCACGGGCCCTGCTAAATACGAGCAGTACTTC
CASGTGPAKYEQYF
>TRBJ2-3|TRBV10-3|TRBD2|NA
TGTGCCATCAGCCGGACTAGCGGGGGCAGCACAGATACGCAGTATTTT
CAISRTSGGSTDTQYF
>TRBJ2-2|TRBV4-2|TRBD2|NA
TGTGCCAGCAGCCAAGTTACGGCTAGCGGGTCCGGGGAGCTGTTTTTT
CASSQVTASGSGELFF
>TRBJ2-1|TRBV6-2/TRBV6-3|TRBD2|few
TGTGCCAGCAGCCGAAAGACTAGCGGGGGCCCGAATGAGCAGTTCTTC
CASSRKTSGGPNEQFF
>TRBJ2-5|TRBV28|NA|few
TGTGCCAGCAGTTTGAAGAGGTACCAAGAGACCCAGTACTTC
CASSLKRYQETQYF
>TRBJ1-1|TRBV4-2|NA|once
TGTGCCAGCAGCCACTTTGTCGACGTAGCGAACACTGAAGCTTTCTTT
CASSHFVDVANTEAFF
>TRBJ1-1|TRBV6-1|NA|NA
TGTGCCAGCAGTGATTGGGGCCAGAACACTGAAGCTTTCTTT
CASSDWGQNTEAFF
>TRBJ2-1|TRBV20-1|TRBD2|NA
TGCAGTGCGAAGACTAGCGGCCTCCCAGTAGGGCAGTTCTTC
CSAKTSGLPVGQFF
>TRBJ2-7|TRBV12-3/TRBV12-4|TRBD2|many
TGTGCCAGCAGTTTAGCGCGGCTAGCGGGTATATCATACGAGCAGTACTTC
CASSLARLAGISYEQYF
>TRBJ2-5|TRBV20-1|TRBD1|NA
TGCAGTGCCCGGACAGGGGGACTACAAGAGACCCAGTACTTC
CSARTGGLQETQYF
>TRBJ1-5|TRBV12-3/TRBV12-4|NA|few
TGTGCCAGCAGCCGGGCAGGGCGCTTCAATCAGCCCCAGCATTTT
CASSRAGRFNQPQHF
>TRBJ2-7|TRBV15|NA|few
TGTGCCACCAGCAGAGATCTAAGGGACTTGCCGTACTTC
CATSRDLRDLPYF
>TRBJ1-2|TRBV10-3|NA|NA
TGTGCCATCAGTGCCAGGGGCGACTATGGCTACACCTTC
CAISARGDYGYTF
>TRBJ2-7|TRBV20-1|TRBD2|NA
TGCAGTGCTGTTAGAGGGAGGGTCGAGCAGTACTTC
CSAVRGRVEQYF
>TRBJ2-3|TRBV7-9|TRBD2|NA
TGTGCCATCGGCCCCGGGCTGCGGGAGGGCACAGATACGCAGTATTTT
CAIGPGLREGTDTQYF
>TRBJ1-1|TRBV30|NA|few
TGTGCCTGGAGAAATCAGCTGAACACTGAAGCTTTCTTT
CAWRNQLNTEAFF